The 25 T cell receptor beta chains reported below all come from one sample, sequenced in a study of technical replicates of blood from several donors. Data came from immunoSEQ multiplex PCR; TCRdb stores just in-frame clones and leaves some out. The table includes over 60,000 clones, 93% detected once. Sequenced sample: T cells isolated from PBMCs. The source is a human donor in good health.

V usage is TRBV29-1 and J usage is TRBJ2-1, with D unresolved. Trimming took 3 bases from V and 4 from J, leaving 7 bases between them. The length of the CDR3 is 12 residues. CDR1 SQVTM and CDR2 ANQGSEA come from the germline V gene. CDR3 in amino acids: CSVDGRYNEQFF. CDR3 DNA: TGCAGCGTTGATGGCAGATACAATGAGCAGTTCTTC.

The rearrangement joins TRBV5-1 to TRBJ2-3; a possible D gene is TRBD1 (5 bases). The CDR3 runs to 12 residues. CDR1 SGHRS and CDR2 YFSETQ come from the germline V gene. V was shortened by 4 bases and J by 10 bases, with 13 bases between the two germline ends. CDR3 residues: CASSGGVGPQYF. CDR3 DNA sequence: TGCGCCAGCAGCGGCGGCGTGGGGCCGCAGTATTTT.

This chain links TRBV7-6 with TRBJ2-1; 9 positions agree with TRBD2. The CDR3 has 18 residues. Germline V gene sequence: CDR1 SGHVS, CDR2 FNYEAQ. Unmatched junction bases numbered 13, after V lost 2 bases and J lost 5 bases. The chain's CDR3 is CASSLILRGGGLNNEQFF. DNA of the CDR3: TGTGCCAGCAGCTTAATTCTTCGCGGGGGGGGCCTTAACAATGAGCAGTTCTTC. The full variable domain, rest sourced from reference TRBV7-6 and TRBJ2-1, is GAGVSQSPRYKVTKRGQDVALRCDPISGHVSLYWYRQALGQGPEFLTYFNYEAQQDKSGLPNDRFSAERPEGSISTLTIQRTEQRDSAMYRCASSLILRGGGLNNEQFFGPGTRLTVL.

CDR3 region: CASSVAQGSYNEQFF. The CDR3 bases are TGTGCCAGCAGCGTAGCGCAGGGGTCCTACAATGAGCAGTTCTTC. The chain has TRBV9 and TRBJ2-1; D might be TRBD1 (6 bases). The germline V gene encodes CDR1 SGDLS and CDR2 YYNGEE. This CDR3 is built from 15 residues. Trimming left V 0 bases short and J 1 base short, with 8 bases between.

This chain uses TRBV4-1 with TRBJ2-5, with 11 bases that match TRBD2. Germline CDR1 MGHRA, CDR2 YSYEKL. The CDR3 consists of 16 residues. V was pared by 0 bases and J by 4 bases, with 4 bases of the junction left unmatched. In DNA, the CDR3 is TGCGCCAGCAGCCAAGAAACTAGCGGGAGCTTAGAGACCCAGTACTTC. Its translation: CASSQETSGSLETQYF.

The CDR3 DNA sequence: TGTGCCAGCAGTGACCGGCGGGGGGGAAGCACTGAAGCTTTCTTT. It translates to CASSDRRGGSTEAFF. The V gene is TRBV25-1, the J gene TRBJ1-1; a weak D match, TRBD1 (5 bases). The germline V gene encodes CDR1 MGHDK and CDR2 SYGVNS. V dropped 3 bases and J dropped 4 bases, with 15 bases sitting between them. The CDR3 is 15 residues long.

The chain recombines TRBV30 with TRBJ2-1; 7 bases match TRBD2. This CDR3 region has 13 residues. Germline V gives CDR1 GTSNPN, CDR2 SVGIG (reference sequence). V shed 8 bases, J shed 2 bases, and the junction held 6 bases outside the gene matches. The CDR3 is CALSGFTYNEQFF. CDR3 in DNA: TGTGCCCTTAGCGGGTTTACCTACAATGAGCAGTTCTTC.

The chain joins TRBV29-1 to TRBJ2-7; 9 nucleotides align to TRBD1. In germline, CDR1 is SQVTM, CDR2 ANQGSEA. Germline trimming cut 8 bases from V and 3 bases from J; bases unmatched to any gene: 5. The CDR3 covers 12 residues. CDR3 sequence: CSFRDRVYEQYF. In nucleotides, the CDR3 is TGCAGCTTCCGGGACAGGGTCTACGAGCAGTACTTC.

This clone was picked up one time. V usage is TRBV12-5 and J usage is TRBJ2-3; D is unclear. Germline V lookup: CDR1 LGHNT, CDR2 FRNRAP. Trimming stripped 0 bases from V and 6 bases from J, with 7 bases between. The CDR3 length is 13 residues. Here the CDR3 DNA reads TGTGCTAGTGGTTTGGTGTACGAGGATACGCAGTATTTT. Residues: CASGLVYEDTQYF.

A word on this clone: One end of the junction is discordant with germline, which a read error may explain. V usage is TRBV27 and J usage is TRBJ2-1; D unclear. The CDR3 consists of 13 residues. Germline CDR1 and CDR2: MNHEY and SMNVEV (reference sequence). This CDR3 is CASSLISYSEQFF. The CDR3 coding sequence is TGTGCCAGCAGTTTAATCAGTTACAGTGAGCAGTTCTTC.

CDR3 nucleotide sequence: TGTGCCAGCACCCCTTCCTTACAGGGGCTGTTTTTT. Encoded protein: CASTPSLQGLFF. The rearrangement uses TRBV7-6 and TRBJ2-2, with D possibly being TRBD1 (6 bases). V dropped 7 bases and J dropped 13 bases, with 16 bases sitting between them. The germline V gene encodes CDR1 SGHVS and CDR2 FNYEAQ. CDR3 length: 12 amino acids.

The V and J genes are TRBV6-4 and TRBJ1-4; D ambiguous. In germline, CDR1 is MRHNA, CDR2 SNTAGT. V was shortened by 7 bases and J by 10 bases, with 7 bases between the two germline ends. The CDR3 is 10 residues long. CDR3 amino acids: CASKFGKLFF. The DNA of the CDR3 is TGTGCCAGCAAGTTCGGAAAACTGTTTTTT.

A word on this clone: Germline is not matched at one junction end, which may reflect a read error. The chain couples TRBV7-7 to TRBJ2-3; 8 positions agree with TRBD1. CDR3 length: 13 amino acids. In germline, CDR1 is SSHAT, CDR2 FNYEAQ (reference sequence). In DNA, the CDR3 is TGTGCTAGCAGCTTGGACAGGGAAGATACGCAGTATTTT. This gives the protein CASSLDREDTQYF.

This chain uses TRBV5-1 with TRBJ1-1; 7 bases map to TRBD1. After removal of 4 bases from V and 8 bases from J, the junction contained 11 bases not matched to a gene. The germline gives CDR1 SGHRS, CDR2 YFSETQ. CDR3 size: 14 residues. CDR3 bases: TGCGCCAGCAGCGGGACCGGGACAGTTAAAGAAGCTTTCTTT. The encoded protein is CASSGTGTVKEAFF.

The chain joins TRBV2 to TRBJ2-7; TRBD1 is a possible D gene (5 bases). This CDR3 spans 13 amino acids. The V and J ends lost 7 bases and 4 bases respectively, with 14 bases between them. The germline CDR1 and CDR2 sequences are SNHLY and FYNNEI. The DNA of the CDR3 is TGTGCCAGCAAGTCGACAGAATCATACGAGCAGTACTTC. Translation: CASKSTESYEQYF.

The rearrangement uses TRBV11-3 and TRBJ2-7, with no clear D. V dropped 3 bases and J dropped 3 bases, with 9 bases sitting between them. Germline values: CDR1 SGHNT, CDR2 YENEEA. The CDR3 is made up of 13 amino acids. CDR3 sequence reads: CASSFIGSYEQYF. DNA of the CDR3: TGTGCCAGCAGCTTTATTGGCAGCTACGAGCAGTACTTC.

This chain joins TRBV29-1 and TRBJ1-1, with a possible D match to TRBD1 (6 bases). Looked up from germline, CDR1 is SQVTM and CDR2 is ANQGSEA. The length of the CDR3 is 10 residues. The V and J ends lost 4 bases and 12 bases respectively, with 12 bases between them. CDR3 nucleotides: TGCAGCGTTGCGACAGGCCAAACTTTCTTT. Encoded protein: CSVATGQTFF.

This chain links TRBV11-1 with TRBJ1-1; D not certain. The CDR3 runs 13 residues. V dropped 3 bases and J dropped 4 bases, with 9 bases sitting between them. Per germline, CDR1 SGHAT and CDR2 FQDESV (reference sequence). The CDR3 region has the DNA TGTGCCAGCAGCTTGCGAGAGGGCACTGAAGCTTTCTTT. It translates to CASSLREGTEAFF.

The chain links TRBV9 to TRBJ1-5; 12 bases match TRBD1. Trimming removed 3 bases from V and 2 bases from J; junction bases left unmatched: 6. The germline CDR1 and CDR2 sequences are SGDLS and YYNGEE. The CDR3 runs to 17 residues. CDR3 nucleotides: TGTGCCAGCAGCGCAGGGACAGGGGGCTTGGGCAATCAGCCCCAGCATTTT. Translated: CASSAGTGGLGNQPQHF. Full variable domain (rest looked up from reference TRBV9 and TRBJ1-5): DSGVTQTPKHLITATGQRVTLRCSPRSGDLSVYWYQQSLDQGLQFLIQYYNGEERAKGNILERFSAQQFPDLHSELNLSSLELGDSALYFCASSAGTGGLGNQPQHFGDGTRLSIL.

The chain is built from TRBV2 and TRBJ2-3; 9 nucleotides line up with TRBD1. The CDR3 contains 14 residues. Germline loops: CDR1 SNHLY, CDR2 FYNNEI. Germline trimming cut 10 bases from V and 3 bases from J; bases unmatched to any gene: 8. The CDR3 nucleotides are TGTGCCATCACCGGACAGGGGTGGACAGATACGCAGTATTTT. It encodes CAITGQGWTDTQYF. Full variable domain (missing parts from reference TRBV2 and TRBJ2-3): EPEVTQTPSHQVTQMGQEVILRCVPISNHLYFYWYRQILGQKVEFLVSFYNNEISEKSEIFDDQFSVERPDGSNFTLKIRSTKLEDSAMYFCAITGQGWTDTQYFGPGTRLTVL.

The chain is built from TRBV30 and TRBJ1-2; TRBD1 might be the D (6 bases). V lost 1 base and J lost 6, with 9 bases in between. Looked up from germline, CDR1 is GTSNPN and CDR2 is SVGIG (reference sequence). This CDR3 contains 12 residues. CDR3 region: CAWSAGEDGYTF. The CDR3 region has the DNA TGTGCCTGGAGTGCAGGGGAAGATGGCTACACCTTC.

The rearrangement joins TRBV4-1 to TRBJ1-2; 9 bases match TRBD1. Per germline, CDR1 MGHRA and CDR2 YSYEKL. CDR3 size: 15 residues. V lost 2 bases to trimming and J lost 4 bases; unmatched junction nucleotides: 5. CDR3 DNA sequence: TGCGCCAGCAGCCAACCGGGACAGGGATTCTATGGCTACACCTTC. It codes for CASSQPGQGFYGYTF.

CDR3 sequence reads: CATHSPDTQYF. The CDR3 nucleotides read TGTGCCACCCACTCCCCAGATACGCAGTATTTT. V and J are TRBV19 and TRBJ2-3, with D hard to call. Germline V gene lookup returns CDR1 LNHDA and CDR2 SQIVND (reference sequence). Trimming removed 10 bases from V and 4 bases from J, with 9 bases in between. CDR3 length: 11 amino acids.

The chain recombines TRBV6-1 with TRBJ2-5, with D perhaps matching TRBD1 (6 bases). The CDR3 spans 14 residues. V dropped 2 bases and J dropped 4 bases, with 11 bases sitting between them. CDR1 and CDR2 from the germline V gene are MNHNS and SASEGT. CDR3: CASSEQGRGETQYF. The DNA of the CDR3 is TGTGCCAGCAGTGAACAGGGCAGGGGAGAGACCCAGTACTTC.

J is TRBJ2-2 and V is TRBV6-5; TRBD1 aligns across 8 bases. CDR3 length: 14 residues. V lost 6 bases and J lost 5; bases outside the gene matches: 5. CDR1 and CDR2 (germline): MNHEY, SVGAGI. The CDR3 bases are TGTGCCAGCAGAAACAGGGGGAGAACCGGGGAGCTGTTTTTT. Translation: CASRNRGRTGELFF.